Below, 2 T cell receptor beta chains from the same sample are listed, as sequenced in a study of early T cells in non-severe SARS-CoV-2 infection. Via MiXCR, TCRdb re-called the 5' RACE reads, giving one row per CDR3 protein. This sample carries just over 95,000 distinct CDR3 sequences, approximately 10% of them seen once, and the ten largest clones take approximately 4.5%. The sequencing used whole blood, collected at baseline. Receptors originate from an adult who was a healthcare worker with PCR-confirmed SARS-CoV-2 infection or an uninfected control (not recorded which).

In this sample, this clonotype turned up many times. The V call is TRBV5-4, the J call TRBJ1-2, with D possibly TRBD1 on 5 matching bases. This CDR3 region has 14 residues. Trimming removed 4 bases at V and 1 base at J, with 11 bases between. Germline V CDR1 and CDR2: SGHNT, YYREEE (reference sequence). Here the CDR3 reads CASSRRDVNYGYTF. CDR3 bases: TGTGCCAGCAGCCGACGGGACGTTAACTATGGCTACACCTTC.

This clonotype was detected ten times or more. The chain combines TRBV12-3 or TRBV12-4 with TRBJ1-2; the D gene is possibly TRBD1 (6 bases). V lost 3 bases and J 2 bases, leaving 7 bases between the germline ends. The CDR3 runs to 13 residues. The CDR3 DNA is TGTGCCAGCAGTTTCCAGGGGAACTATGGCTACACCTTC. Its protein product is CASSFQGNYGYTF.